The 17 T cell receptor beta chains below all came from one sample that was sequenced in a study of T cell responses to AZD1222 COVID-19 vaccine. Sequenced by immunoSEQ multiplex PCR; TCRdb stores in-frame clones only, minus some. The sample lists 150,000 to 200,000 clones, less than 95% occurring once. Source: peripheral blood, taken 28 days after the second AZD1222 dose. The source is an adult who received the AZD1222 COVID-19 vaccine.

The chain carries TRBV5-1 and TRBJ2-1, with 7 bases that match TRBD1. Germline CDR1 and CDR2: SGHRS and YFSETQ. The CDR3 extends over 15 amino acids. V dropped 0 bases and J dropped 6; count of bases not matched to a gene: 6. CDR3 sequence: CASSLVADRVNEQFF. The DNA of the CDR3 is TGCGCCAGCAGCTTGGTGGCCGACAGGGTCAATGAGCAGTTCTTC.

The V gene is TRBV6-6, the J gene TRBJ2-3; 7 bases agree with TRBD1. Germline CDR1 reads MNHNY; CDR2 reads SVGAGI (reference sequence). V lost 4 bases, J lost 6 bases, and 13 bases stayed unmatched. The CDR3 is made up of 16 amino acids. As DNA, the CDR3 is TGTGCCAGCAGTTTAAACCGACAGGGTAATAGGGATACGCAGTATTTT. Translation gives CASSLNRQGNRDTQYF.

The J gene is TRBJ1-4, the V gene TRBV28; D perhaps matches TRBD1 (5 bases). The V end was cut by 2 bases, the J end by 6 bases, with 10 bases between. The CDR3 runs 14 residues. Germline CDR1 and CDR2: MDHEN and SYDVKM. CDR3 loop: CASSLGRVYEKLFF. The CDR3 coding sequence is TGTGCCAGCAGTTTAGGCAGGGTCTATGAAAAACTGTTTTTT.

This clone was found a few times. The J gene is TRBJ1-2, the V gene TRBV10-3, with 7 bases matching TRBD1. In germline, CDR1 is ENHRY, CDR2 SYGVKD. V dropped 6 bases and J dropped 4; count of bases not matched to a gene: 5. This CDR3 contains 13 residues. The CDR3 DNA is TGTGCCATCAGGGAGACAGGGATCTATGGCTACACCTTC. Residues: CAIRETGIYGYTF.

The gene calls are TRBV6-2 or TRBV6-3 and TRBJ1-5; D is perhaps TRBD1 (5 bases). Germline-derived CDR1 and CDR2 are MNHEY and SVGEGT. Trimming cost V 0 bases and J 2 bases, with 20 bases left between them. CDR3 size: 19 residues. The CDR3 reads CASSYSIGGGRAGNQPQHF. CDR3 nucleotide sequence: TGTGCCAGCAGTTACTCGATCGGGGGAGGCAGGGCTGGCAATCAGCCCCAGCATTTT.

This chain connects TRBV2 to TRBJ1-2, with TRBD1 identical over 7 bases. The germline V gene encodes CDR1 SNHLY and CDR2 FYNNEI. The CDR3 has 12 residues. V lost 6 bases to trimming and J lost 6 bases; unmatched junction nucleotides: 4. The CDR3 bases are TGTGCCAGCAGGGACAGGTTCGATGGCTACACCTTC. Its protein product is CASRDRFDGYTF.

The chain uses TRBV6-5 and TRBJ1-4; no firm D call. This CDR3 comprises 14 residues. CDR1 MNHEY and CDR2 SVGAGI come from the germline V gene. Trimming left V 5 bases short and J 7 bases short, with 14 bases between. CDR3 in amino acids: CASSPSDGGEKLFF. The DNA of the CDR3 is TGTGCCAGCAGTCCCTCAGACGGAGGTGAAAAACTGTTTTTT.

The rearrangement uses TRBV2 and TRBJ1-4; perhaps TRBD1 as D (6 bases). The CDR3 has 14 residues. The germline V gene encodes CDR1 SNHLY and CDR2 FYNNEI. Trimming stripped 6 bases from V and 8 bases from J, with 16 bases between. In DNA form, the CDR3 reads TGTGCCAGCAGCTTCGGGACACGGCAGGAAAAACTGTTTTTT. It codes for CASSFGTRQEKLFF.

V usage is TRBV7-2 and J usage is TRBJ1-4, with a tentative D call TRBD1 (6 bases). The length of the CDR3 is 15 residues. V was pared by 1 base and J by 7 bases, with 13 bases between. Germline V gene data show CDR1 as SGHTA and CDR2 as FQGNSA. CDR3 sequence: CASSLEGGRIEKLFF. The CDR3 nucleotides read TGTGCCAGCAGCTTAGAAGGGGGGCGTATTGAAAAACTGTTTTTT.

CDR3 sequence reads: CASSVGQTSPNEKLFF. The CDR3 DNA follows: TGTGCCAGCAGCGTAGGCCAGACCAGTCCTAATGAAAAACTGTTTTTT. The chain combines TRBV7-2 with TRBJ1-4; D remains unclear. V dropped 5 bases and J dropped 3 bases, with 16 bases sitting between them. This CDR3 has 16 amino acids. Germline lookup yields CDR1 SGHTA and CDR2 FQGNSA.

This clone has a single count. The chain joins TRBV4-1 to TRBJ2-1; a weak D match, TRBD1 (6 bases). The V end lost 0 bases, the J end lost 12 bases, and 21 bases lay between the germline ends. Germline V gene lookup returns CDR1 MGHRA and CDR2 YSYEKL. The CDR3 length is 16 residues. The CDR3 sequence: CASSQDSAGGAQRQFF. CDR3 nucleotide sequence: TGCGCCAGCAGCCAAGATTCCGCTGGGGGCGCACAGAGGCAGTTCTTC.

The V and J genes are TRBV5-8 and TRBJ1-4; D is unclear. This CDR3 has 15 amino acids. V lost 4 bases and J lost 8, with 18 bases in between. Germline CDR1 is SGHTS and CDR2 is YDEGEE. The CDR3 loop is CASSEEYTGSEKLFF. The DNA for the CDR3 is TGTGCCAGCAGCGAGGAGTATACCGGATCCGAAAAACTGTTTTTT.

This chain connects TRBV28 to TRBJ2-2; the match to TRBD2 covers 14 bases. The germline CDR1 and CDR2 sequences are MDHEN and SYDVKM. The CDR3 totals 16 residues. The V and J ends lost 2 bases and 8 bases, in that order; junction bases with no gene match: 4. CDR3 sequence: CASSLEGTSGRGELFF. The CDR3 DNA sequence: TGTGCCAGCAGTTTAGAAGGGACTAGCGGGAGAGGGGAGCTGTTTTTT.

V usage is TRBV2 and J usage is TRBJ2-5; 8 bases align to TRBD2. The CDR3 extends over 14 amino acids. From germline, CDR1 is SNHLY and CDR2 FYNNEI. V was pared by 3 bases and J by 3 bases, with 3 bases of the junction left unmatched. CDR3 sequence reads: CASSDWTSKETQYF. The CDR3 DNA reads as TGTGCCAGCAGTGACTGGACTAGCAAAGAGACCCAGTACTTC.

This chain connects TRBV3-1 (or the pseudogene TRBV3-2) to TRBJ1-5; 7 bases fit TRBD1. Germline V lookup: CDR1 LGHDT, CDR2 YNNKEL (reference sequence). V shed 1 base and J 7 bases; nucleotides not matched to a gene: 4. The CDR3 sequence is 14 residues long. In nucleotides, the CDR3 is TGTGCCAGCAGCCAAGCATCAGGGGGGCAGCCCCAGCATTTT. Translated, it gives CASSQASGGQPQHF.

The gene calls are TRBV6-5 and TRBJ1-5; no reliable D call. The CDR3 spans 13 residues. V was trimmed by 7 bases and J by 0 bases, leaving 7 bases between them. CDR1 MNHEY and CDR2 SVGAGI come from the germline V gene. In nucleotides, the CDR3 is TGTGCCAGCATGTGGGGTAGCAATCAGCCCCAGCATTTT. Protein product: CASMWGSNQPQHF.

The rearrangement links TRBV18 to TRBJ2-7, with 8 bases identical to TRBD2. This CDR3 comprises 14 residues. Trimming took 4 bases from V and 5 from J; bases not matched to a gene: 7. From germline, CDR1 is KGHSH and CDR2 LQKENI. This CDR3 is CASSRGLDPNEQYF. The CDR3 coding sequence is TGTGCCAGCTCACGGGGACTAGATCCCAACGAGCAGTACTTC.